This T cell receptor beta chain originates from a study of T cells in Graves' hyperthyroidism and ophthalmopathy. The V end lost 5 bases, the J end lost 14 bases, and 9 bases lay between the germline ends. The CDR3 extends over 10 amino acids. Germline loops: CDR1 SEHNR, CDR2 FQNEAQ (reference sequence). Authors of the study amplified TCR beta CDR3 regions from RNA transcripts. First-round RT-PCR of the TCR CDR3 relied on the HTBI primer set. TCRdb reprocessed the multiplex PCR reads via MiXCR and lists one record per CDR3 protein. The repertoire holds 150,000 or so distinct CDR3 sequences, with 9.4% as singletons. Hyperthyroidism patients were newly diagnosed, had disease duration under 2 months, and were aged 18 to 65 years. The diagnoses drew upon clinical symptoms, serum thyroxine and TRAb, thyroid ultrasound and orbital computed tomography. In its sample, this clonotype was seen many times.

This clonotype was obtained from a woman aged 18-29 years with Graves' hyperthyroidism that later progressed to Graves' ophthalmopathy. The chain carries TRBV7-9 and TRBJ2-2; D is unclear. Sequencing was carried out using blood. The CDR3 spells CASSPPSLFF. CDR3 sequence (DNA): TGTGCCAGCAGCCCCCCGTCCCTGTTTTTT.